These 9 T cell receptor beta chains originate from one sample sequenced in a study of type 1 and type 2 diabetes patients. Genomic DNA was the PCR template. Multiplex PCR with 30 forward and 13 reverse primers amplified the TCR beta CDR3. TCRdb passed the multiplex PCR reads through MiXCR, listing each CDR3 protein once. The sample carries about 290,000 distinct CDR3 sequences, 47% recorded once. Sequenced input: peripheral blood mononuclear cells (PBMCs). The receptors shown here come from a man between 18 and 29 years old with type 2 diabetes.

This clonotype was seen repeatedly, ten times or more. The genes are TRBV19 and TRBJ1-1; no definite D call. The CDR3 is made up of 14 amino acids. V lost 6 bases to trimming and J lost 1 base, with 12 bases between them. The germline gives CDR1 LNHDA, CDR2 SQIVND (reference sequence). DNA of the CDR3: TGTGCCAGTAGAGTGGGCCTAGGGAACACTGAAGCTTTCTTT. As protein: CASRVGLGNTEAFF.

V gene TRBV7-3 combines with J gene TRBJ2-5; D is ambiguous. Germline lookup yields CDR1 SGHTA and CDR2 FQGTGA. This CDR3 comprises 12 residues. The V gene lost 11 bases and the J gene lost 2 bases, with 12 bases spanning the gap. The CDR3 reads CAGSMGQETQYF. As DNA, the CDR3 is TGTGCCGGTAGCATGGGGCAAGAGACCCAGTACTTC.

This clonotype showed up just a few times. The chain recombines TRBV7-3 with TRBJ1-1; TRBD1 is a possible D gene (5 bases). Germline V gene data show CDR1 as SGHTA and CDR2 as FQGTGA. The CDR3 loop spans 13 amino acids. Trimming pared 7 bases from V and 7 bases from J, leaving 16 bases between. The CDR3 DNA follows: TGTGCCAGCACCAATAACCAGGGTAATGAAGCTTTCTTT. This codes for CASTNNQGNEAFF.

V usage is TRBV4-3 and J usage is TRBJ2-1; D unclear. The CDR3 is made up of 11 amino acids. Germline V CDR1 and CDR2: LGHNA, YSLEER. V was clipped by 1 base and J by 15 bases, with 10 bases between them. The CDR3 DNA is TGCGCCAGCAGCCAAGTCGAGAATGGGTTCTTC. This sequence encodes CASSQVENGFF.

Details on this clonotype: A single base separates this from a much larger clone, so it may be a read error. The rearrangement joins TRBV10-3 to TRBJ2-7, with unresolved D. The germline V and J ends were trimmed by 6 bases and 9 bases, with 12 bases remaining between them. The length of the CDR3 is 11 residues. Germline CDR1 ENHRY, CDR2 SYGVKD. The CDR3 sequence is CAISDLARQYF. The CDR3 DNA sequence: TGTGCCATCAGCGACCTGGCGAGGCAGTACTTC.

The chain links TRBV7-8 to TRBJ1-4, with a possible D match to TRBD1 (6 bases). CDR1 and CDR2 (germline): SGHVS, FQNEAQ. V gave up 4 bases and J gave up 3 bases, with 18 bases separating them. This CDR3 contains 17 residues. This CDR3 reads CASSSTRGAQANEKLFF. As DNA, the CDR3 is TGTGCCAGCAGCTCCACGAGGGGGGCGCAGGCTAATGAAAAACTGTTTTTT.

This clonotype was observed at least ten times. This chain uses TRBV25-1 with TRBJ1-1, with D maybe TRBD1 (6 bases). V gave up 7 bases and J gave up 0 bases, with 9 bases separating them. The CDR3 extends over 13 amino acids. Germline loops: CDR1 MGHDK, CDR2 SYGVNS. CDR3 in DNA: TGTGCCAGCATAGGACAGTTGAACACTGAAGCTTTCTTT. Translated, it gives CASIGQLNTEAFF. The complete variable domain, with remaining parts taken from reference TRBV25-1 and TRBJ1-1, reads EADIYQTPRYLVIGTGKKITLECSQTMGHDKMYWYQQDPGMELHLIHYSYGVNSTEKGDLSSESTVSRIRTEHFPLTLESARPSHTSQYLCASIGQLNTEAFFGQGTRLTVV.

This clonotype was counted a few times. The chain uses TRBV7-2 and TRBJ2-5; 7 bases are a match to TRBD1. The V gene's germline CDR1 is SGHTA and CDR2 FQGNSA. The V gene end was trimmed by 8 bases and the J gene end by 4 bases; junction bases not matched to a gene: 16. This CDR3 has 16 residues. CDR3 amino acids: CASSPSQLAGGETQYF. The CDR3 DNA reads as TGTGCCAGCTCACCAAGCCAGCTGGCAGGGGGAGAGACCCAGTACTTC.

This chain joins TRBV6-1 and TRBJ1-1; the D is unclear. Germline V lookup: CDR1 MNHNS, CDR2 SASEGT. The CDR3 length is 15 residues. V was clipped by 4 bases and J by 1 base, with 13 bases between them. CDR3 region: CASSGTAIPNTEAFF. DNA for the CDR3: TGTGCCAGCAGTGGAACAGCAATTCCGAACACTGAAGCTTTCTTT.